Listed below are T cell receptor beta chains from one sample, sequenced in a study of T cells in Graves' hyperthyroidism and ophthalmopathy. Using its own MiXCR run on the multiplex PCR reads, TCRdb lists one record per CDR3 protein. The sample contains over 350,000 distinct CDR3 sequences, around 20% of which appear only once. The sample comprised blood. Receptors originate from a man aged 18 to 30 with Graves' ophthalmopathy. Each CDR3 is given without its conserved first and last residue. The order of the fields is V gene, J gene, CDR3 protein.

>TRBV3-1|TRBJ2-3
ASSQNSGVADTQY
>TRBV27|TRBJ1-1
ASRLTGSVNTEAF
>TRBV18|TRBJ1-2
ASSAGTDYGYT
>TRBV5-6|TRBJ1-6
ASSPKRLPNSPLH
>TRBV27|TRBJ1-3
ASSLSHGSGNTIY
>TRBV29-1|TRBJ1-1
SVEDGGTEAF
>TRBV2|TRBJ2-2
ASSTGQGLSGELF
>TRBV5-1|TRBJ1-6
ASSLIGQGNSPLH
>TRBV10-2|TRBJ2-7
ASSSNGGYEQY
>TRBV6-2/TRBV6-3|TRBJ2-1
ASSHGQGANERF
>TRBV7-8|TRBJ1-4
ASSFRGRGEKLF
>TRBV18|TRBJ2-7
ASRGAETNYEQY
>TRBV29-1|TRBJ2-3
SVEAKSTSGDTQY
>TRBV24-1|TRBJ2-7
ATSDTGTGSYEQY
>TRBV4-1|TRBJ2-7
ASTRGTGNSYEQY
>TRBV2|TRBJ1-2
ASNSPGLNYGYT
>TRBV27|TRBJ2-7
ASSFSRDYEQY
>TRBV4-3|TRBJ1-6
ASSHSPGQGSTPLH
>TRBV10-3|TRBJ1-6
AIRQGSHNSPLH
>TRBV11-2|TRBJ1-1
ASSLAEGREAF
>TRBV6-1|TRBJ1-1
ASSQKGYTEAF
>TRBV6-1|TRBJ2-1
ASQGLATNEQF
>TRBV18|TRBJ1-1
ASSPGRVNTEAF
>TRBV6-1|TRBJ2-4
AMGSVGKNIQY
>TRBV6-1|TRBJ1-5
ASRRQGTNQPQH
>TRBV5-1|TRBJ2-3
ASSWGAADTQY
>TRBV12-3/TRBV12-4|TRBJ1-3
ASTRLGMNTIY
>TRBV11-2|TRBJ2-1
ASTEAPDRGLEGEQF
>TRBV5-1|TRBJ1-2
ASSHWAGSNYGYT
>TRBV2|TRBJ1-3
ASSEGLGRGNTIY
>TRBV14|TRBJ1-2
ASSRLSGQPYGYT
>TRBV24-1|TRBJ2-3
ATSGESPTQDTQY
>TRBV2|TRBJ1-1
ASSMAGVNTEAF
>TRBV4-2|TRBJ2-3
ASSQDLRNGLTDTQY
>TRBV20-1|TRBJ2-1
SALRGFRGNEQF
>TRBV20-1|TRBJ1-4
SAIDGSTNEKLF
>TRBV7-2|TRBJ2-1
ASSWRSGRDSYNEQF
>TRBV2|TRBJ1-6
ASRVQAMNSPLH
>TRBV2|TRBJ2-7
ASKRDTTYEQY
>TRBV5-1|TRBJ1-3
ASSRVSSGNTIY
>TRBV11-3|TRBJ2-2
ASSLGHSTGELF
>TRBV7-2|TRBJ1-6
ASSLERGAPSPLH
>TRBV7-9|TRBJ2-1
ASSPRGTHEQF
>TRBV28|TRBJ1-3
ASSSLDREGNTIY
>TRBV3-1|TRBJ1-1
ASSPRDRETEAF
>TRBV9|TRBJ2-3
ASSGTSVDTQY
>TRBV7-9|TRBJ2-3
ASSLKAESTDTQY
>TRBV6-1|TRBJ2-1
ASPKQDPPDEQF